Listed below are T cell receptor beta chains from one sample, sequenced in a study of blood T cells in healthy people across ages. TCRdb reanalysed the 5' RACE reads using MiXCR and keeps one entry per CDR3 protein. The sample lists a few hundred thousand distinct CDR3 sequences, roughly a quarter occurring once. The sample was also linked to a second study, of T cells of mothers and their children.

Sequencing used blood. Every receptor here comes from a boy younger than 10 in good health. Each CDR3 is given with its conserved first and last residue. Fields, in order: CDR3 DNA, CDR3 protein, D gene, clone size, CDR3 length, V gene, J gene. A D gene is named only where the DNA matches it firmly. Expanded clones are given a class, and other clones once, few, many or no size at all.

cdr3_nt: TGTGCCAGCAGTTCTCCCGGACAGGGCAACACCGGGGAGCTGTTTTTT; cdr3_aa: CASSSPGQGNTGELFF; d_call: TRBD1; clone_size: once; cdr3_length: 16; v_call: TRBV12-3/TRBV12-4; j_call: TRBJ2-2
cdr3_nt: TGCGCCAGCAGCCAAGATGGGCCGGTTGGGATGGCTTTCTTT; cdr3_aa: CASSQDGPVGMAFF; d_call: .; clone_size: .; cdr3_length: 14; v_call: TRBV4-3; j_call: TRBJ1-1
cdr3_nt: TGTGCCAGCAGCTTAGATAGCCGGGGGGGCCTTCAAGAGACCCAGTACTTC; cdr3_aa: CASSLDSRGGLQETQYF; d_call: TRBD2; clone_size: few; cdr3_length: 17; v_call: TRBV11-2; j_call: TRBJ2-5
cdr3_nt: TGCAGTGCTAGATCCCCTTCAGATACGCAGTATTTT; cdr3_aa: CSARSPSDTQYF; d_call: .; clone_size: .; cdr3_length: 12; v_call: TRBV20-1; j_call: TRBJ2-3
cdr3_nt: TGTGCCAGCAGCTCGCTAGCGGGAGGCACCTACAATGAGCAGTTCTTC; cdr3_aa: CASSSLAGGTYNEQFF; d_call: TRBD2; clone_size: .; cdr3_length: 16; v_call: TRBV13; j_call: TRBJ2-1
cdr3_nt: TGTGCCAGCAGCTTGGGTAGCGGGGGCAGCACAGATACGCAGTATTTT; cdr3_aa: CASSLGSGGSTDTQYF; d_call: TRBD2; clone_size: once; cdr3_length: 16; v_call: TRBV5-5; j_call: TRBJ2-3
cdr3_nt: TGTGCCTGGAGGGACTGGACCAGCAAAACTAATTCACCCCTCCACTTT; cdr3_aa: CAWRDWTSKTNSPLHF; d_call: .; clone_size: few; cdr3_length: 16; v_call: TRBV30; j_call: TRBJ1-6
cdr3_nt: TGTGCCAGCAGCCAAATGGCTAGGCGGCCCAATGAGCAGTTCTTC; cdr3_aa: CASSQMARRPNEQFF; d_call: .; clone_size: .; cdr3_length: 15; v_call: TRBV4-2; j_call: TRBJ2-1
cdr3_nt: TGTGCCAGCAGGGGCACGCAGAACTATGGCTACACCTTC; cdr3_aa: CASRGTQNYGYTF; d_call: .; clone_size: few; cdr3_length: 13; v_call: TRBV12-3/TRBV12-4; j_call: TRBJ1-2
cdr3_nt: TGTGCCAGCAGTGAAATGGGGGGAAACACCGGGGAGCTGTTTTTT; cdr3_aa: CASSEMGGNTGELFF; d_call: .; clone_size: .; cdr3_length: 15; v_call: TRBV6-1; j_call: TRBJ2-2
cdr3_nt: TGTGCCAGCAGCCAAGCAAAGTTCTTC; cdr3_aa: CASSQAKFF; d_call: .; clone_size: .; cdr3_length: 9; v_call: TRBV14; j_call: TRBJ2-7
cdr3_nt: TGCGCCAGCAGCCAAGACCGGGGACAGGGGGACGAGCAGTACTTC; cdr3_aa: CASSQDRGQGDEQYF; d_call: TRBD1; clone_size: .; cdr3_length: 15; v_call: TRBV4-3; j_call: TRBJ2-7
cdr3_nt: TGTGCCAGCAGCGTAGATTCCGAGGGGAATTACAATGAGCAGTTCTTC; cdr3_aa: CASSVDSEGNYNEQFF; d_call: .; clone_size: few; cdr3_length: 16; v_call: TRBV9; j_call: TRBJ2-1
cdr3_nt: TGCAGCGTTGAGGTGGGCAAGAATTCACCCCTCCACTTT; cdr3_aa: CSVEVGKNSPLHF; d_call: .; clone_size: .; cdr3_length: 13; v_call: TRBV29-1; j_call: TRBJ1-6
cdr3_nt: TGCAGTGCTAGAGACTCAGCGGACAATGAGCAGTTCTTC; cdr3_aa: CSARDSADNEQFF; d_call: .; clone_size: .; cdr3_length: 13; v_call: TRBV20-1; j_call: TRBJ2-1
cdr3_nt: TGCGCCAGCAGCTTAATGGGGGCGTACAATGAGCAGTTCTTC; cdr3_aa: CASSLMGAYNEQFF; d_call: .; clone_size: few; cdr3_length: 14; v_call: TRBV5-1; j_call: TRBJ2-1
cdr3_nt: TGTGCCAGCATGGATAGACTAGCGGGAGAGCACACCGGGGAGCTGTTTTTT; cdr3_aa: CASMDRLAGEHTGELFF; d_call: TRBD2; clone_size: few; cdr3_length: 17; v_call: TRBV2; j_call: TRBJ2-2
cdr3_nt: TGTGCCAGCACACAGGGGCCCTACAATGAGCAGTTCTTC; cdr3_aa: CASTQGPYNEQFF; d_call: TRBD1; clone_size: few; cdr3_length: 13; v_call: TRBV3-1; j_call: TRBJ2-1
cdr3_nt: TGTGCCAGCAGCCAGGGGAGGCTAACGCAAGAGACCCAGTACTTC; cdr3_aa: CASSQGRLTQETQYF; d_call: .; clone_size: .; cdr3_length: 15; v_call: TRBV28; j_call: TRBJ2-5
cdr3_nt: TGTGCCAGCAGCGACGAGGGAGATACGCAGTATTTT; cdr3_aa: CASSDEGDTQYF; d_call: .; clone_size: .; cdr3_length: 12; v_call: TRBV9; j_call: TRBJ2-3
cdr3_nt: TGTGCCAGCAGCCAAAATGCTTATAGCAATCAGCCCCAGCATTTT; cdr3_aa: CASSQNAYSNQPQHF; d_call: .; clone_size: .; cdr3_length: 15; v_call: TRBV3-1; j_call: TRBJ1-5
cdr3_nt: TGCGCCAGCAGCTGGGACAGGGGAACGTATGGCTACACCTTC; cdr3_aa: CASSWDRGTYGYTF; d_call: TRBD1; clone_size: .; cdr3_length: 14; v_call: TRBV5-1; j_call: TRBJ1-2
cdr3_nt: TGCAGCGCCCAAGTCCGGGGGGCGGGGGAGCAGTACTTC; cdr3_aa: CSAQVRGAGEQYF; d_call: .; clone_size: many; cdr3_length: 13; v_call: TRBV29-1; j_call: TRBJ2-5
cdr3_nt: TGTGCCTGCGCTTTGTCCGACGAGCAGTACTTC; cdr3_aa: CACALSDEQYF; d_call: .; clone_size: once; cdr3_length: 11; v_call: TRBV30; j_call: TRBJ2-7
cdr3_nt: TGTGCCAGCAGTTCAGGGGGGATCAGGGGGGCCGGGGAGCTGTTTTTT; cdr3_aa: CASSSGGIRGAGELFF; d_call: .; clone_size: few; cdr3_length: 16; v_call: TRBV12-3/TRBV12-4; j_call: TRBJ2-2
cdr3_nt: TGTGCCAGCAGCCCGGGACAGGGCCCCGACAATGAGCAGTTCTTC; cdr3_aa: CASSPGQGPDNEQFF; d_call: TRBD1; clone_size: .; cdr3_length: 15; v_call: TRBV5-4; j_call: TRBJ2-1